The rows below give T cell receptor beta chains drawn from one sample of a study of T cells in Graves' hyperthyroidism and ophthalmopathy. One entry per CDR3 protein results from TCRdb running MiXCR on the multiplex PCR reads. Of roughly 740,000 distinct CDR3 sequences listed, approximately 16% are singletons. The sequenced sample was blood. The receptor source for this set is a man aged 18 to 35 with Graves' hyperthyroidism. Both conserved end residues are part of each CDR3. D genes are given only for firm matches. Clone size is stated in some rows and not others, as once, few, many or a class when expanded.

d_gene | j_gene | abundance | v_gene | CDR3aa | CDR3nt
NA | TRBJ2-1 | few | TRBV27 | CASSLMSADEQFF | TGTGCCAGCAGTTTAATGAGCGCCGATGAGCAGTTCTTC
TRBD2 | TRBJ2-3 | many | TRBV12-3/TRBV12-4 | CASSEGTSMDTQYF | TGTGCCAGCAGTGAGGGGACTAGCATGGATACGCAGTATTTT
NA | TRBJ1-2 | few | TRBV6-2/TRBV6-3 | CASSYKPGRNGYTF | TGTGCCAGCAGTTACAAACCAGGGCGGAATGGCTACACCTTC
NA | TRBJ2-5 | many | TRBV9 | CASSVAGGNQETQYF | TGTGCCAGCAGCGTAGCTGGGGGGAACCAAGAGACCCAGTACTTC
NA | TRBJ2-3 | many | TRBV18 | CASSSALGSTDTQYF | TGTGCCAGCTCATCCGCTCTCGGTAGCACAGATACGCAGTATTTT
NA | TRBJ2-3 | NA | TRBV5-8 | CASSLARTTSTDTQYF | TGTGCCAGCAGCTTGGCGAGGACTACTAGCACAGATACGCAGTATTTT
TRBD1 | TRBJ1-2 | few | TRBV9 | CASSVSGTVSYGYTF | TGTGCCAGCAGCGTCTCCGGGACAGTATCCTATGGCTACACCTTC
TRBD2 | TRBJ2-2 | NA | TRBV20-1 | CSARAREGKEGELFF | TGCAGTGCTAGAGCCCGGGAGGGAAAAGAGGGGGAGCTGTTTTTT
NA | TRBJ2-5 | many | TRBV2 | CASRWVTGGQETQYF | TGTGCCAGCAGATGGGTCACTGGGGGCCAAGAGACCCAGTACTTC
TRBD1 | TRBJ2-3 | many | TRBV12-3/TRBV12-4 | CASSRDRGTDTQYF | TGTGCCAGCAGTCGGGACAGGGGCACAGATACGCAGTATTTT
TRBD1 | TRBJ2-5 | many | TRBV28 | CASSLGGQGSRTQYF | TGTGCCAGCAGTTTAGGGGGACAGGGGTCGCGGACCCAGTACTTC
NA | TRBJ1-1 | many | TRBV6-6 | CASSYSPQIEAFF | TGTGCCAGCAGTTACTCGCCACAGATAGAAGCTTTCTTT
NA | TRBJ2-2 | few | TRBV27 | CASRTAQTSTGELFF | TGTGCCAGCAGGACCGCCCAGACTAGCACCGGGGAGCTGTTTTTT
NA | TRBJ2-2 | NA | TRBV9 | CASSPHGWLSGPTGELFF | TGTGCCAGCAGCCCTCATGGCTGGCTTAGCGGACCCACCGGGGAGCTGTTTTTT
TRBD2 | TRBJ2-1 | many | TRBV20-1 | CSASTSGSGSYNEQFF | TGCAGTGCTAGCACTAGCGGGAGCGGGTCCTACAATGAGCAGTTCTTC
NA | TRBJ2-7 | many | TRBV28 | CASIPSEGYSFSYEQYF | TGTGCCAGCATTCCATCTGAGGGGTACAGCTTCTCCTACGAGCAGTACTTC
TRBD2 | TRBJ2-7 | few | TRBV7-2 | CASSSREVPYEQYF | TGTGCCAGCAGCTCCCGGGAGGTTCCCTACGAGCAGTACTTC
TRBD2 | TRBJ2-1 | many | TRBV29-1 | CSAASGEHNEQFF | TGCAGCGCAGCTAGCGGGGAACACAATGAGCAGTTCTTC
NA | TRBJ2-7 | many | TRBV2 | CASSDRYEQYF | TGTGCCAGCAGTGACAGATACGAGCAGTACTTC
NA | TRBJ2-5 | few | TRBV5-1 | CASRVWPQETQYF | TGCGCCAGCAGGGTCTGGCCCCAAGAGACCCAGTACTTC
NA | TRBJ2-3 | NA | TRBV19 | CASTMMAGRTDTQYF | TGTGCCAGTACTATGATGGCGGGGCGCACAGATACGCAGTATTTT
NA | TRBJ2-3 | NA | TRBV28 | CASSFPGDSKGYF | TGTGCCAGCAGTTTCCCGGGGGACTCGAAGGGGTATTTT
NA | TRBJ2-3 | many | TRBV28 | CAISLRGGSTDTQYF | TGTGCCATTTCGCTTAGGGGGGGGAGCACAGATACGCAGTATTTT
TRBD2 | TRBJ2-1 | NA | TRBV5-5 | CASITRLTSANNEQFF | TGTGCCAGCATCACCCGTCTGACTAGCGCTAACAATGAGCAGTTCTTC
TRBD2 | TRBJ2-1 | few | TRBV24-1 | CATSDHPWTSGPGGEQFF | TGTGCCACCAGTGATCACCCCTGGACTAGCGGGCCTGGGGGTGAGCAGTTCTTC
TRBD2 | TRBJ2-7 | many | TRBV7-2 | CASSKGLATYEQYF | TGTGCCAGCAGCAAAGGACTAGCAACCTACGAGCAGTACTTC
TRBD2 | TRBJ2-7 | NA | TRBV6-2/TRBV6-3 | CASSAYLAGPDYEQYF | TGTGCCAGCAGTGCTTATTTAGCGGGCCCCGACTACGAGCAGTACTTC
NA | TRBJ1-5 | many | TRBV3-1 | CASSQEGSGVRQPQHF | TGTGCCAGCAGCCAAGAGGGTAGTGGGGTGAGGCAGCCCCAGCATTTT
NA | TRBJ1-5 | few | TRBV28 | CASSPMGIPSNQPQHF | TGTGCCAGCAGTCCGATGGGCATCCCTAGCAATCAGCCCCAGCATTTT
TRBD2 | TRBJ2-3 | NA | TRBV7-3 | CASSFSGRAPDTQYF | TGTGCCAGCAGCTTCAGCGGGAGAGCGCCAGATACGCAGTATTTT
NA | TRBJ2-2 | NA | TRBV2 | CATPAITGELFF | TGTGCCACCCCGGCGATCACCGGGGAGCTGTTTTTT
NA | TRBJ2-1 | NA | TRBV11-1 | CASSLVTDEQFF | TGTGCCAGCAGCTTAGTGACCGATGAGCAGTTCTTC
NA | TRBJ2-5 | NA | TRBV20-1 | CSARFARGTQYF | TGCAGTGCTAGATTTGCTAGGGGGACCCAGTACTTC
NA | TRBJ2-5 | many | TRBV10-3 | CAISDPVGGGETQYF | TGTGCCATCAGTGACCCCGTCGGGGGCGGAGAGACCCAGTACTTC
TRBD2 | TRBJ2-5 | once | TRBV13 | CASSAGLAGAIETQYF | TGTGCCAGCAGCGCGGGACTAGCGGGAGCCATTGAGACCCAGTACTTC
TRBD2 | TRBJ2-5 | many | TRBV28 | CASSFWASGRGETQYF | TGTGCCAGCAGTTTTTGGGCTAGCGGGAGGGGAGAGACCCAGTACTTC
NA | TRBJ2-1 | few | TRBV5-6 | CASSYLNEQFF | TGTGCCAGCAGCTATCTCAATGAGCAGTTCTTC
NA | TRBJ2-2 | NA | TRBV30 | CAWSVGQPNTGELFF | TGTGCCTGGAGTGTAGGCCAGCCGAACACCGGGGAGCTGTTTTTT
TRBD2 | TRBJ2-7 | many | TRBV11-2 | CASSDRPGGRYEQYF | TGTGCCAGCAGCGACCGCCCTGGCGGGAGATACGAGCAGTACTTC
NA | TRBJ2-3 | NA | TRBV7-2 | CASSLGGAPGDTQYF | TGTGCCAGCAGCTTAGGGGGAGCTCCGGGAGATACGCAGTATTTT
NA | TRBJ2-5 | many | TRBV24-1 | CATSDLQGGQETQYF | TGTGCCACCAGTGACCTTCAGGGCGGCCAAGAGACCCAGTACTTC
NA | TRBJ2-7 | many | TRBV30 | CAWSVNYEQYF | TGTGCCTGGAGTGTCAACTACGAGCAGTACTTC
TRBD1 | TRBJ1-1 | few | TRBV6-1 | CASRRAGQGLTEAFF | TGTGCCAGCAGGCGAGCAGGACAGGGGCTCACTGAAGCTTTCTTT
TRBD2 | TRBJ2-7 | NA | TRBV9 | CASSASGGAGGPREQYF | TGTGCCAGCAGCGCCTCCGGGGGAGCGGGAGGGCCAAGGGAGCAGTACTTC
NA | TRBJ1-1 | many | TRBV18 | CASSPGGAWTEAFF | TGTGCCAGCTCACCGGGGGGGGCGTGGACTGAAGCTTTCTTT
TRBD1 | TRBJ2-1 | NA | TRBV24-1 | CATSDSPDRGEQFF | TGTGCCACCAGTGATTCGCCAGACAGGGGTGAGCAGTTCTTC
NA | TRBJ1-2 | few | TRBV7-2 | CASSLVKDYGYTF | TGTGCCAGCAGCTTAGTCAAGGACTATGGCTACACCTTC
TRBD1 | TRBJ1-4 | NA | TRBV6-1 | CPPGRDRANEKLFF | TGCCCACCCGGGAGGGACAGGGCTAATGAAAAACTGTTTTTT
NA | TRBJ2-7 | many | TRBV30 | CAWSVASIRGEQYF | TGTGCCTGGAGTGTAGCGTCGATTAGGGGCGAGCAGTACTTC
TRBD2 | TRBJ2-3 | many | TRBV11-1 | CASRLLAGVVTDTQYF | TGTGCCAGCAGACTGCTAGCGGGAGTCGTCACAGATACGCAGTATTTT
TRBD1 | TRBJ1-4 | NA | TRBV20-1 | CSATDGQGTTNEKLFF | TGCAGTGCTACTGACGGACAGGGGACAACTAATGAAAAACTGTTTTTT
NA | TRBJ1-3 | few | TRBV6-5 | CASSYSRNTIYF | TGTGCCAGCAGTTACTCTAGAAACACCATATATTTT
NA | TRBJ1-5 | NA | TRBV2 | CASSEAGYSNQPQHF | TGTGCCAGCAGTGAGGCAGGTTATAGCAATCAGCCCCAGCATTTT
NA | TRBJ2-1 | once | TRBV28 | CASSLNQNEQFF | TGTGCCAGCAGTCTGAACCAGAATGAGCAGTTCTTC
TRBD2 | TRBJ2-1 | NA | TRBV4-3 | CASSPWGTSSYNEQFF | TGCGCCAGCAGCCCGTGGGGGACTAGCTCCTACAATGAGCAGTTCTTC
NA | TRBJ1-1 | many | TRBV7-6 | CASSLNWATGHTEAFF | TGTGCCAGCAGCTTAAATTGGGCGACGGGGCACACTGAAGCTTTCTTT
TRBD1 | TRBJ2-1 | many | TRBV27 | CASSTWDRGNEQFF | TGTGCCAGCAGCACTTGGGACAGGGGCAATGAGCAGTTCTTC
NA | TRBJ1-2 | many | TRBV12-3/TRBV12-4 | CASSLDSTGRYGYTF | TGTGCCAGCAGTTTAGATAGTACAGGGAGATATGGCTACACCTTC